The subject of this entry is one TCR beta chain. Its cognate antigen is unknown. At one boundary the junction diverges from the germline segment, which might be a read error. The data were obtained in a study of CD8 T cells in Susac syndrome. Overall study: Blood was drawn from Susac syndrome patients while they were therapy-naive, on corticosteroids, or on intravenous immunoglobulin alone.

Random hexamers were used to reverse transcribe roughly 0.45 to 1 ug of RNA. MiXCR, run by TCRdb on the immunoSEQ multiplex PCR reads, gives a single entry per CDR3 protein. The sample shows 80,000 to 90,000 distinct CDR3 sequences, just under 95% of them seen only once. Study results and caveats: In Susac syndrome, CD8+ expansion was highest in TEMRA and active disease. Total CD8+ repertoires held some 15 Susac-specific public clones, while CD8+ TEMRA repertoires held about five.

The CDR3 spans 15 residues. Germline values: CDR1 MDHEN, CDR2 SYDVKM. From blood CD8+ and CD4+ T cells, TCR beta sequences were generated. The chain uses TRBV28 and TRBJ2-7, with 10 bases aligning to TRBD2. Sample: CD8+ T cells from PBMCs. The origin of this receptor is a human donor with Susac syndrome. The CDR3 DNA follows: TGTGCCAGCAGAGCCCCGGGACTAGCGTCCTCCGAGCAGTACTTC. Translated, it gives CASRAPGLASSEQYF. The whole variable domain, remainder taken from reference TRBV28 and TRBJ2-7, is DVKVTQSSRYLVKRTGEKVFLECVQDMDHENMFWYRQDPGLGLRLIYFSYDVKMKEKGDIPEGYSVSREKKERFSLILESASTNQTSMYLCASRAPGLASSEQYFGPGTRLTVT.